Below, 10 T cell receptor beta chains from the same sample are listed, as sequenced in a study of cytomegalovirus exposure and HLA in healthy donors. PCR used 60 Vbeta primers and 13 Jbeta primers. Clones were read by immunoSEQ multiplex PCR, and TCRdb kept only the in-frame ones, dropping some. The table shows more than 100,000 clones, with nearly 65% occurring only once. The sequenced material came from PBMCs. The receptors derive from a man in his forties in good health and CMV-seropositive.

The rearrangement joins TRBV7-9 to TRBJ2-7; TRBD1 is a possible D gene (6 bases). From germline, CDR1 is SEHNR and CDR2 FQNEAQ (reference sequence). Trimming took off 8 bases at V and 2 bases at J, with 13 bases between the two ends. CDR3 length equals 13 residues. As DNA, the CDR3 is TGTGCCAGCGAGGGGGAAGGGACCTACGAGCAGTACTTC. Translating gives CASEGEGTYEQYF.

This clone showed up many times. The chain is built from TRBV7-9 and TRBJ1-4; TRBD1 matches at 8 bases. The CDR3 totals 15 residues. Germline CDR1 and CDR2: SEHNR and FQNEAQ (reference sequence). Trimming removed 5 bases from V and 10 bases from J; junction bases left unmatched: 12. CDR3 DNA: TGTGCCAGCAGCACCGGACAGGGCCGAATGGGAAAACTGTTTTTT. Protein: CASSTGQGRMGKLFF.

V gene TRBV19 combines with J gene TRBJ2-5; 9 bases fit TRBD2. The V and J ends lost 4 bases and 5 bases, in that order; junction bases with no gene match: 8. In germline, CDR1 is LNHDA, CDR2 SQIVND (reference sequence). The CDR3 consists of 15 residues. This CDR3 is CASSRSGRKGETQYF. For the CDR3, the DNA is TGTGCCAGTAGTAGGAGCGGGAGGAAAGGTGAGACCCAGTACTTC.

CDR3 DNA: TGTGCCAGCAGCCGCCAGGGCGACCGAACCGGGGAGCTGTTTTTT. Translated, it gives CASSRQGDRTGELFF. The chain carries TRBV28 and TRBJ2-2, with D perhaps matching TRBD1 (5 bases). This CDR3 is built from 15 residues. Trimming stripped 6 bases from V and 5 bases from J, with 16 bases between. Germline V gives CDR1 MDHEN, CDR2 SYDVKM.

This chain connects TRBV29-1 to TRBJ1-1; 9 bases line up with TRBD1. The trim removed 2 bases at V and 4 bases at J, leaving 5 bases unmatched. Germline CDR1 SQVTM, CDR2 ANQGSEA. The CDR3 is 14 residues long. CDR3 amino acids: CSVEPGQGFTEAFF. CDR3 coding DNA: TGCAGCGTTGAACCGGGACAGGGTTTCACTGAAGCTTTCTTT.

The chain has TRBV4-1 and TRBJ1-1; D uncertain. The CDR3 totals 16 residues. Trimming stripped 4 bases from V and 0 bases from J, with 15 bases between. Per the germline V gene, CDR1 is MGHRA and CDR2 is YSYEKL. The CDR3 is CASSPISPSMNTEAFF. The CDR3 bases are TGCGCCAGCAGCCCGATAAGCCCCTCCATGAACACTGAAGCTTTCTTT.

This clone has more than one count but fewer than ten. This rearrangement joins TRBV7-2 to TRBJ2-1; 9 nucleotides line up with TRBD2. CDR1 and CDR2 (germline): SGHTA, FQGNSA. The junction had 8 bases not matched to a gene; V was cut back by 7 bases and J by 7 bases. The CDR3 spans 14 residues. DNA for the CDR3: TGTGCCAGCAAGGCGGGAGGGCTTCGAAATGAGCAGTTCTTC. This sequence encodes CASKAGGLRNEQFF. The variable domain in full, completed from reference TRBV7-2 and TRBJ2-1, reads GAGVSQSPSNKVTEKGKDVELRCDPISGHTALYWYRQSLGQGLEFLIYFQGNSAPDKSGLPSDRFSAERTGGSVSTLTIQRTQQEDSAVYLCASKAGGLRNEQFFGPGTRLTVL.

The chain links TRBV7-2 to TRBJ2-5, with D possibly being TRBD1 (5 bases). This CDR3 is 15 amino acids long. Germline lookup yields CDR1 SGHTA and CDR2 FQGNSA. V shed 1 base and J shed 5 bases, with 14 bases lying between them. The DNA for the CDR3 is TGTGCCAGCAGCTTAGGGCAGGGCCCTTGGGAGACCCAGTACTTC. It is translated as CASSLGQGPWETQYF.

The chain uses TRBV11-2 and TRBJ1-1, with 9 positions matching TRBD1. Looked up from germline, CDR1 is SGHAT and CDR2 is FQNNGV. The CDR3 consists of 14 residues. The ends lost 8 bases at V and 2 bases at J; junction bases unmatched: 6. The CDR3 DNA is TGTGCCAGCGCGCGGACAGGGGCAAACACTGAAGCTTTCTTT. Its protein is CASARTGANTEAFF. Looking up the rest from reference TRBV11-2 and TRBJ1-1 gives the full variable domain: EAGVAQSPRYKIIEKRQSVAFWCNPISGHATLYWYQQILGQGPKLLIQFQNNGVVDDSQLPKDRFSAERLKGVDSTLKIQPAKLEDSAVYLCASARTGANTEAFFGQGTRLTVV.

The V call is TRBV21-1, the J call TRBJ2-7; TRBD2 is taken as the D call from the table, unchecked against the DNA. TRBV21-1 is given as a pseudogene. This CDR3 contains 18 residues. The CDR3 region is CASSRPASGLAVTYEQYF. The CDR3 bases are TGTGCCAGCAGCAGGCCAGCGTCGGGACTAGCGGTTACCTACGAGCAGTACTTC.